The 27 T cell receptor beta chains reported below all come from one sample, sequenced in a study of cytomegalovirus exposure and HLA in healthy donors. Repertoires were generated with immunoSEQ multiplex PCR, while TCRdb's copy carries only in-frame clones and drops some. The profile shows approximately 150,000 clones, approximately 89% of them singletons. The specimen sequenced was PBMCs. The receptors here all came from a young man in good health and CMV-seropositive.

This clone was detected only once. The genes are TRBV7-2 and TRBJ2-7, with TRBD2 identical over 10 bases. The length of the CDR3 is 18 residues. From germline, CDR1 is SGHTA and CDR2 FQGNSA. J was trimmed by 1 base and V by 3 bases; bases with no gene match: 12. In nucleotides, the CDR3 is TGTGCCAGCAGCTTTATGGGGGTAGCGGGAGGTGGGTCCTACGAGCAGTACTTC. Translating it yields CASSFMGVAGGGSYEQYF.

The chain employs TRBV6-5 and TRBJ2-7, with D possibly being TRBD2 (6 bases). The CDR3 runs to 13 residues. With 7 bases removed from V and 5 bases from J, the gap between germline ends came to 15 bases. CDR1 MNHEY and CDR2 SVGAGI come from the germline V gene. CDR3: CASTEAGRHEQYF. The CDR3 region has the DNA TGTGCCAGCACCGAGGCGGGGCGGCACGAGCAGTACTTC.

This chain joins TRBV9 and TRBJ2-7, with D maybe TRBD2 (5 bases). The CDR3 sequence is 14 residues long. Per germline, CDR1 SGDLS and CDR2 YYNGEE. V dropped 0 bases and J dropped 5 bases, with 12 bases sitting between them. The DNA for the CDR3 is TGTGCCAGCAGCGTAGGGGCTAGCAGTAACGAGCAGTACTTC. It is translated as CASSVGASSNEQYF.

This chain joins TRBV4-3 and TRBJ1-1; TRBD1 aligns across 7 bases. After removal of 1 base from V and 4 bases from J, the junction contained 9 bases not matched to a gene. There are 16 residues in the CDR3. Germline CDR1 is LGHNA and CDR2 is YSLEER. The DNA of the CDR3 is TGCGCCAGCAGCCAAGTATCAGGGGGAGGTGGCACTGAAGCTTTCTTT. Translated: CASSQVSGGGGTEAFF.

As regards this clone: This sample includes further DNA sequences coding for the same CDR3. The genes are TRBV9 and TRBJ1-1; D gene ambiguous. This CDR3 is built from 13 residues. The V gene's germline CDR1 is SGDLS and CDR2 YYNGEE. Trimming took off 0 bases at V and 0 bases at J, with 3 bases between the two ends. The CDR3 nucleotides are TGTGCCAGCAGCGTAGCTTTGAACACTGAAGCTTTCTTT. The encoded protein is CASSVALNTEAFF.

This sequence joins TRBV5-1 and TRBJ2-5, with 11 bases aligning to TRBD2. Per the germline V gene, CDR1 is SGHRS and CDR2 is YFSETQ. V lost 2 bases, J lost 2 bases, and 5 bases stayed unmatched. The CDR3 has 16 residues. In nucleotides, the CDR3 is TGCGCCAGCAGCTTTTTAGCGGGAGGGGGGCAAGAGACCCAGTACTTC. Translated, it gives CASSFLAGGGQETQYF.

The rearrangement uses TRBV7-9 and TRBJ2-1; D possibly corresponds to TRBD2 (5 bases). Trimming took off 6 bases at V and 4 bases at J, with 10 bases between the two ends. The length of the CDR3 is 13 residues. Germline V gene sequence: CDR1 SEHNR, CDR2 FQNEAQ (reference sequence). In DNA form, the CDR3 reads TGTGCCAGCAGGGCGGGCTTATACAATGAGCAGTTCTTC. Protein: CASRAGLYNEQFF.

The CDR3 DNA reads TGCAGCACCACAGGGGTGGCCTACAATGAGCAGTTCTTC. It yields the protein CSTTGVAYNEQFF. The chain recombines TRBV29-1 with TRBJ2-1, with 7 bases fitting TRBD1. The germline V gene has CDR1 SQVTM and CDR2 ANQGSEA. The J segment lost 2 bases and the V segment lost 8 bases, leaving 6 bases of the junction unmatched. The CDR3 contains 13 residues.

The CDR3 coding sequence is TGTGCCAGCTCACCAGGAGTACGGTACTACGAGCAGTACTTC. Translating it yields CASSPGVRYYEQYF. This chain uses TRBV18 with TRBJ2-7; no clear D gene. CDR3 length: 14 residues. V was clipped by 2 bases and J by 3 bases, with 11 bases between them. Germline CDR1 KGHSH, CDR2 LQKENI.

This rearrangement joins TRBV5-1 to TRBJ2-5; 7 nucleotides line up with TRBD1. Per the germline V gene, CDR1 is SGHRS and CDR2 is YFSETQ. J gave up 4 bases and V 2 bases, and 5 bases lay outside the gene matches. The CDR3 spans 14 residues. CDR3 bases: TGCGCCAGCAGCTTAGCCGGACAGGCAGAGACCCAGTACTTC. This sequence encodes CASSLAGQAETQYF.

The V gene is TRBV6-1, the J gene TRBJ2-7; 7 bases are a match to TRBD1. CDR3 length equals 15 residues. Unmatched junction bases numbered 6, after V lost 2 bases and J lost 2 bases. Per the germline V gene, CDR1 is MNHNS and CDR2 is SASEGT. The CDR3 reads CASSEPIQGTYEQYF. CDR3 DNA sequence: TGTGCCAGCAGTGAACCCATACAGGGGACCTACGAGCAGTACTTC.

The V gene is TRBV4-1, the J gene TRBJ2-5; 8 bases agree with TRBD1. Germline V gives CDR1 MGHRA, CDR2 YSYEKL. J lost 5 bases, V lost 4 bases, and 9 bases had no gene match. The CDR3 contains 15 residues. This CDR3 reads CASSPREDREETQYF. In DNA, the CDR3 is TGCGCCAGCAGCCCGCGCGAGGACAGGGAGGAGACCCAGTACTTC.

This rearrangement joins TRBV28 to TRBJ2-7; D not certain. This CDR3 is built from 13 residues. The germline V gene has CDR1 MDHEN and CDR2 SYDVKM. Trimming took off 3 bases at V and 2 bases at J, with 8 bases between the two ends. For the CDR3, the DNA is TGTGCCAGCAGTTTTATCGGTACCTACGAGCAGTACTTC. It yields the protein CASSFIGTYEQYF.

The chain is built from TRBV7-9 and TRBJ1-6; weak D call: TRBD1 (6 bases). The ends were cut back, 5 bases at V and 5 bases at J, with 19 bases in the middle. CDR1 is SEHNR and CDR2 is FQNEAQ in the germline V gene (reference sequence). The CDR3 is 17 residues long. CDR3 coding DNA: TGTGCCAGCAGCCCCCTGGACCTCCAGGGGAATAATTCACCCCTCCACTTT. This gives the protein CASSPLDLQGNNSPLHF.

V usage is TRBV7-9 and J usage is TRBJ1-1; possible D gene TRBD1, 6 bases. CDR1 and CDR2 from the germline V gene are SEHNR and FQNEAQ (reference sequence). Trimming cost V 6 bases and J 2 bases, with 19 bases left between them. CDR3 length equals 16 residues. The chain's CDR3 is CASRHPRGGQNTEAFF. CDR3 sequence (DNA): TGTGCCAGCAGACATCCCCGGGGGGGACAAAACACTGAAGCTTTCTTT.

Here the CDR3 reads CASSQVRDIWDGGELFF. In DNA form, the CDR3 reads TGCGCCAGCAGCCAAGTCCGGGACATTTGGGATGGCGGGGAGCTGTTTTTT. The rearrangement uses TRBV4-1 and TRBJ2-2; tentative D call: TRBD1 (6 bases). The CDR3 is made up of 17 amino acids. V was shortened by 1 base and J by 7 bases, with 19 bases between the two germline ends. CDR1 and CDR2 (germline): MGHRA, YSYEKL.

This chain connects TRBV13 to TRBJ2-1; D not resolved. This CDR3 is 12 amino acids long. Germline CDR1 reads PRHDT; CDR2 reads FYEKMQ (reference sequence). V lost 5 bases, J lost 8 bases, and 10 bases lay in between. The DNA of the CDR3 is TGTGCCAGCAGCCGCCGGTCGGATGAGCAGTTCTTC. It specifies CASSRRSDEQFF.

This clone was seen only a few times. V is TRBV9 and J is TRBJ1-2, with a weak D call TRBD1 (5 bases). This CDR3 spans 14 amino acids. The germline gives CDR1 SGDLS, CDR2 YYNGEE. V lost 0 bases to trimming and J lost 4 bases, with 10 bases between them. CDR3 coding DNA: TGTGCCAGCAGCGTAGAGGACAATTTCTATGGCTACACCTTC. It translates to CASSVEDNFYGYTF.

The chain joins TRBV9 to TRBJ1-2; TRBD1 matches 8 bases. Losses at the gene ends were 0 bases for V and 3 bases for J; bases not matched to a gene: 13. Germline loops: CDR1 SGDLS, CDR2 YYNGEE. CDR3 size: 18 residues. In nucleotides, the CDR3 is TGTGCCAGCAGCGTAGCCCCAACAGGGGGGACGTATGACTATGGCTACACCTTC. This codes for CASSVAPTGGTYDYGYTF.

The chain has TRBV9 and TRBJ2-4; D might be TRBD2 (5 bases). This CDR3 has 16 amino acids. Trimming took off 2 bases at V and 0 bases at J, with 12 bases between the two ends. Germline CDR1 SGDLS, CDR2 YYNGEE. This CDR3 reads CASSVGGLEAKNIQYF. In nucleotides, the CDR3 is TGTGCCAGCAGCGTTGGTGGACTCGAAGCCAAAAACATTCAGTACTTC.

The chain links TRBV15 to TRBJ2-5, with 9 bases fitting TRBD1. CDR3 length equals 16 residues. After removal of 3 bases from V and 3 bases from J, the junction contained 8 bases not matched to a gene. Germline assignment: CDR1 LNHNV and CDR2 YYDKDF (reference sequence). DNA of the CDR3: TGTGCCACCAGCAGGATATCGACAGGGGGAAAAGAGACCCAGTACTTC. Amino acid sequence: CATSRISTGGKETQYF.

In this sample, this clone turned up once. The rearrangement joins TRBV27 to TRBJ2-1; 12 nucleotides line up with TRBD2. J lost 10 bases, V lost 5 bases, and 9 bases had no gene match. The V gene's germline CDR1 is MNHEY and CDR2 SMNVEV (reference sequence). The CDR3 length is 15 residues. The CDR3 DNA reads as TGTGCCAGCAGTGTCGGACTAGCGGGGCCCCCCGAGCAGTTCTTC. Translating it yields CASSVGLAGPPEQFF.

The chain couples TRBV5-1 to TRBJ2-1; TRBD1 aligns across 7 bases. Germline V CDR1 and CDR2: SGHRS, YFSETQ. This CDR3 comprises 15 residues. J gave up 8 bases and V 4 bases, and 12 bases lay outside the gene matches. Here the CDR3 DNA reads TGCGCCAGCAGCCAGAATCCAGGGGGTACAGATGAGCAGTTCTTC. Its protein is CASSQNPGGTDEQFF.

V usage is TRBV7-9 and J usage is TRBJ2-1; no firm D call. Germline CDR1 reads SEHNR; CDR2 reads FQNEAQ (reference sequence). CDR3 length: 15 residues. V was trimmed by 0 bases and J by 2 bases, leaving 8 bases between them. DNA for the CDR3: TGTGCCAGCAGCTTAGCGCCGGGTCCCTACAATGAGCAGTTCTTC. Its translation: CASSLAPGPYNEQFF.

The chain has TRBV9 and TRBJ2-7, with D possibly being TRBD2 (7 bases). CDR1 SGDLS and CDR2 YYNGEE come from the germline V gene. Trimming cost V 4 bases and J 5 bases, with 19 bases left between them. CDR3 length: 15 amino acids. CDR3 residues: CASSSSRGGSHEQYF. DNA for the CDR3: TGTGCCAGCAGCTCCAGTAGGGGGGGGTCCCACGAGCAGTACTTC.

The chain combines TRBV7-9 with TRBJ2-7; 9 bases are shared with TRBD1. CDR1 is SEHNR and CDR2 is FQNEAQ in the germline V gene (reference sequence). The CDR3 loop spans 15 amino acids. J was trimmed by 3 bases and V by 5 bases; bases with no gene match: 8. CDR3 region: CASSNRDRDYYEQYF. CDR3 DNA: TGTGCCAGCAGCAACCGGGACAGGGATTACTACGAGCAGTACTTC.

The chain recombines TRBV5-1 with TRBJ1-1, with TRBD1 as a possible D gene (6 bases). CDR1 SGHRS and CDR2 YFSETQ come from the germline V gene. There are 15 residues in the CDR3. V lost 0 bases and J lost 2, with 11 bases in between. The CDR3 protein is CASSLAAGANTEAFF. The CDR3, as DNA: TGCGCCAGCAGCTTGGCCGCGGGGGCAAACACTGAAGCTTTCTTT. The full variable domain, in which reference TRBV5-1 and TRBJ1-1 provide the parts outside the CDR3, is KAGVTQTPRYLIKTRGQQVTLSCSPISGHRSVSWYQQTPGQGLQFLFEYFSETQRNKGNFPGRFSGRQFSNSRSEMNVSTLELGDSALYLCASSLAAGANTEAFFGQGTRLTVV.